This TCR beta chain derives from a study of control samples from healthy donors and cancer patients. Produced via immunoSEQ multiplex PCR; TCRdb's table is partial and in-frame only. The sample lists tens of thousands of clones, roughly 90% occurring once. CDR1 MNHEY and CDR2 SVGAGI come from the germline V gene. CDR3 length equals 16 residues. V shed 0 bases and J shed 8 bases, with 16 bases lying between them. The receptor was isolated from a woman in her seventies in good health. This chain uses TRBV6-5 with TRBJ1-4; TRBD1 might be the D (5 bases). Sequencing was carried out using blood. CDR3 coding DNA: TGTGCCAGCAGTTACTCGACGGGACCCTCAGGGGAAAAACTGTTTTTT. As protein: CASSYSTGPSGEKLFF.